This record covers a single TCR beta chain. One end of the junction fails to match germline, which may point to a read error. This record belongs to a study of patients and donors after allogeneic stem cell transplantation. Each CDR3 protein gets one entry after TCRdb re-called the RT-PCR reads with MiXCR. The data hold more than 850,000 distinct CDR3 sequences, with roughly 18% observed a single time. The CDR3 sequence is 14 residues long. Germline V gene sequence: CDR1 SGHDT, CDR2 YYEEEE. The sequenced material came from blood, either unsorted or a sorted T cell fraction (not recorded which). The chain has TRBV5-6 and TRBJ2-3; possibly TRBD2 for D (7 bases). The sequence was collected from a human donor who was either an allogeneic HSCT recipient or a stem cell or donor lymphocyte infusion donor (not recorded which). It is not recorded whose cells these are; they may come from a transplant donor. The CDR3 DNA is TGTGCTAGCACACGCGGGGGCCTTGGAGATACGCAGTATTTT. The encoded protein is CASTRGGLGDTQYF.